The 14 T cell receptor beta chains below all came from one sample that was sequenced in a study of blood T cells in healthy people across ages. The use of a sample-barcoded 5' primer and a J-beta primer mix characterized a second PCR of about 7 to 12 cycles. MiXCR, applied by TCRdb to the 5' RACE reads, yields one record per CDR3 protein. In the table there are around 1.1 million distinct CDR3 sequences, more than 30% of which are singletons. Sequenced: blood. The receptors here all came from a young man in good health.

The chain has TRBV9 and TRBJ2-5; 9 positions match TRBD2. Trimming at V came to 0 bases and at J to 11 bases, leaving 8 bases not matched to a gene. CDR1 SGDLS and CDR2 YYNGEE come from the germline V gene. The CDR3 extends over 14 amino acids. In DNA form, the CDR3 reads TGTGCCAGCAGCGTAGCTTTGCGGGGGGGAGAGCAGTACTTC. This encodes CASSVALRGGEQYF.

A few counts support this clonotype. The chain recombines TRBV5-1 with TRBJ2-1, with 13 nucleotides matching TRBD2. This CDR3 has 16 amino acids. V was clipped by 4 bases and J by 3 bases; unmatched bases: 4. The germline V gene encodes CDR1 SGHRS and CDR2 YFSETQ. The CDR3 sequence is CASSAGTSGVYNEQFF. CDR3 DNA sequence: TGCGCCAGCAGCGCAGGGACTAGCGGGGTCTACAATGAGCAGTTCTTC. Combining the CDR3 with reference TRBV5-1 and TRBJ2-1 gives the whole variable domain KAGVTQTPRYLIKTRGQQVTLSCSPISGHRSVSWYQQTPGQGLQFLFEYFSETQRNKGNFPGRFSGRQFSNSRSEMNVSTLELGDSALYLCASSAGTSGVYNEQFFGPGTRLTVL.

The J gene is TRBJ1-1, the V gene TRBV28, with D possibly TRBD1 on 6 matching bases. V was cut by 7 bases and J by 5 bases, with 14 bases left in between. Germline CDR1 MDHEN, CDR2 SYDVKM. The CDR3 spans 13 residues. The CDR3 DNA sequence: TGTGCCAGCACCCTACAGGGTAGTACTGAAGCTTTCTTT. Amino acid sequence: CASTLQGSTEAFF.

The V call is TRBV6-2 or TRBV6-3, the J call TRBJ1-1, with D uncertain. The CDR3 covers 15 residues. Germline V CDR1 and CDR2: MNHEY, SVGEGT. V was pared by 2 bases and J by 1 base, with 11 bases between. The CDR3 loop is CASSYPPLGNTEAFF. The CDR3 DNA follows: TGTGCCAGCAGTTACCCACCTCTCGGGAACACTGAAGCTTTCTTT.

The table lists this clonotype with many counts. The chain is built from TRBV20-1 and TRBJ1-2; the match to TRBD1 covers 9 bases. There are 15 residues in the CDR3. V gave up 0 bases and J gave up 3 bases; unmatched junction bases: 5. Germline V gives CDR1 DFQATT, CDR2 SNEGSKA (reference sequence). CDR3 residues: CSARDRDRVDYGYTF. In DNA, the CDR3 is TGCAGTGCTAGAGACCGGGACAGGGTAGACTATGGCTACACCTTC.

V gene TRBV10-3 combines with J gene TRBJ2-5, with TRBD2 identical over 9 bases. The CDR3 totals 15 residues. J was trimmed by 11 bases and V by 6 bases; bases with no gene match: 16. CDR1 and CDR2 from the germline V gene are ENHRY and SYGVKD. CDR3 DNA sequence: TGTGCCATCAGCGCGACTAGCGGCTCCTACAATGAGCAGTACTTC. Translating gives CAISATSGSYNEQYF.

This clonotype was seen a few times. The V gene is TRBV27, the J gene TRBJ1-2, with 9 bases matching TRBD1. Germline V CDR1 and CDR2: MNHEY, SMNVEV (reference sequence). V shed 5 bases and J 6 bases; nucleotides not matched to a gene: 13. The CDR3 contains 16 residues. CDR3 sequence: CASSSITDRGGDGYTF. CDR3 sequence (DNA): TGTGCCAGCAGTAGCATAACGGACAGGGGAGGAGATGGCTACACCTTC.

The chain carries TRBV20-1 and TRBJ2-3, with D hard to call. Deletions cut 1 base from V and 4 bases from J, with 15 bases between. Germline V gene data show CDR1 as DFQATT and CDR2 as SNEGSKA (reference sequence). The CDR3 has 15 amino acids. The DNA for the CDR3 is TGCAGTGCTAGAGCCTGGGATCCCACAGCAGATACGCAGTATTTT. Translating it yields CSARAWDPTADTQYF.

A few counts support this clonotype. The chain links TRBV3-1 to TRBJ1-2; 8 nucleotides align to TRBD1. Germline CDR1 and CDR2: LGHDT and YNNKEL (reference sequence). V shed 5 bases and J 6 bases; nucleotides not matched to a gene: 8. The CDR3 is made up of 14 amino acids. Written as DNA, the CDR3 is TGTGCCAGCAGCTATGGGACAGGACTTGATGGCTACACCTTC. It yields the protein CASSYGTGLDGYTF.

The V gene is TRBV27, the J gene TRBJ1-1; D remains unclear. V was trimmed by 6 bases and J by 1 base, leaving 9 bases between them. The CDR3 length is 13 residues. Germline loops: CDR1 MNHEY, CDR2 SMNVEV (reference sequence). CDR3 amino acids: CASSNGRNTEAFF. The DNA for the CDR3 is TGTGCCAGCAGCAATGGACGGAACACTGAAGCTTTCTTT.

This clonotype was counted only a few times. V gene TRBV20-1 combines with J gene TRBJ1-4; D is unclear. The germline V gene has CDR1 DFQATT and CDR2 SNEGSKA (reference sequence). Between the trimmed V and J ends, which lost 0 bases and 2 bases, there was a span of 4 bases. The CDR3 runs to 13 residues. In DNA, the CDR3 is TGCAGTGCTAGAGAGGGGACTAATGAAAAACTGTTTTTT. Translation gives CSAREGTNEKLFF.

This clonotype was counted between two and nine times. In nucleotides, the CDR3 is TGTGCCAGCAGTTTAGGTAGCCCCGGAGACTACCCCGAGGAGCAGTTCTTC. This codes for CASSLGSPGDYPEEQFF. This chain joins TRBV28 and TRBJ2-1, with a weak D call TRBD2 (5 bases). This CDR3 has 17 residues. V dropped 2 bases and J dropped 10 bases, with 24 bases sitting between them. CDR1 and CDR2 (germline): MDHEN, SYDVKM.

With regard to this clonotype: This may be a read error: a much more frequent sequence differs by one nucleotide. CDR3 residues: CASSLEGAGTDTRYF. The CDR3, as DNA: TGTGCCAGCAGTTTGGAGGGGGCTGGCACAGATACGCGGTATTTT. This chain connects TRBV12-3 or TRBV12-4 to TRBJ2-3, with D tentatively TRBD1 (7 bases). The CDR3 is 15 residues long.

With regard to this clonotype: This sequence may be a read error, since a much larger clone differs from it by one base. CDR3 DNA: TGCAGTGCTAGAGGCCCGAGTAGCACAGATACGCAGTATTTT. It codes for CSARGPSSTDTQYF. The chain combines TRBV20-1 with TRBJ2-3; D gene ambiguous. V gave up 1 base and J gave up 0 bases, with 8 bases separating them. The CDR3 covers 14 residues. CDR1 and CDR2 from the germline V gene are DFQATT and SNEGSKA (reference sequence).